This T cell receptor beta chain was recorded in a study of identical twins. Study observations and caveats: It was out-of-frame TCR alpha sharing in monozygotic twins that models underestimated. Excess sharing between twins was weaker in beta out-of-frame sequences. The analysis was cross-sectional rather than longitudinal within donors.

The CDR3 consists of 14 residues. With V trimmed by 6 bases and J by 7 bases, 7 bases remained unmatched. In germline, CDR1 is KGHDR, CDR2 SFDVKD. TCRdb used MiXCR to reprocess the 5' RACE reads, holding one entry per CDR3 protein. The sample lists about 890,000 distinct CDR3 sequences, around an eighth occurring once. This clonotype has a count of ten or more. Its specificity is unknown. These data were also filed under a second study, of yellow fever vaccine responses in identical twins.

The sample comprised PBMCs. This sequence was found in a young woman in good health. This chain links TRBV24-1 with TRBJ2-1; 8 nucleotides align to TRBD1. CDR3 sequence reads: CATSSGQGLNEQFF. In nucleotides, the CDR3 is TGTGCCACCAGTTCAGGACAGGGTTTGAATGAGCAGTTCTTC.